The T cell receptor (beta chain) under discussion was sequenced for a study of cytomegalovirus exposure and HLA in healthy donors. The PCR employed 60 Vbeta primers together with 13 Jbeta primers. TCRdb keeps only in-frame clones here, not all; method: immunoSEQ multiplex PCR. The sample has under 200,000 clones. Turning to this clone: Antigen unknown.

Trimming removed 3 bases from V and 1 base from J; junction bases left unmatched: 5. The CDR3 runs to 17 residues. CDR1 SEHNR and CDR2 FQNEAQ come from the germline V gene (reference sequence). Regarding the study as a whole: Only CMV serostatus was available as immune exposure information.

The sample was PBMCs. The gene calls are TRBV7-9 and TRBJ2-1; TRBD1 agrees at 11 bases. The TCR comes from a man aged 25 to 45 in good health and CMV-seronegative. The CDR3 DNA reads TGTGCCAGCAGCTTCGGGACAGGGGGTCTTTCCTACAATGAGCAGTTCTTC. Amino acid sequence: CASSFGTGGLSYNEQFF.